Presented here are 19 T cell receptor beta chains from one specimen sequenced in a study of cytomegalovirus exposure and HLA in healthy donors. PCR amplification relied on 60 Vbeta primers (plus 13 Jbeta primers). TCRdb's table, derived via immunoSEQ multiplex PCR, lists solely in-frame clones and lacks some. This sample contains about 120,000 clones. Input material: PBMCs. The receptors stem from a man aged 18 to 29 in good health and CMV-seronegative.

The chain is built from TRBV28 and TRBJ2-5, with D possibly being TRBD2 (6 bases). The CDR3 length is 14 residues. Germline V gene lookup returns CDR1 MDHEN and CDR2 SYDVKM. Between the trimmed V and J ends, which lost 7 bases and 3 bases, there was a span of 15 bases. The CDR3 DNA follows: TGTGCCAGCACCCAACCGGGACTTAAAGAGACCCAGTACTTC. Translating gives CASTQPGLKETQYF.

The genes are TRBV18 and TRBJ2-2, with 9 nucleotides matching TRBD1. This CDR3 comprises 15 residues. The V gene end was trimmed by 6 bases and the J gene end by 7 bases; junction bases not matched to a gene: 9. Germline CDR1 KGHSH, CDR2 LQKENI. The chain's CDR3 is CASSIRTGVSGELFF. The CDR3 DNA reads TGTGCCAGCTCCATACGGACAGGGGTCAGCGGGGAGCTGTTTTTT.

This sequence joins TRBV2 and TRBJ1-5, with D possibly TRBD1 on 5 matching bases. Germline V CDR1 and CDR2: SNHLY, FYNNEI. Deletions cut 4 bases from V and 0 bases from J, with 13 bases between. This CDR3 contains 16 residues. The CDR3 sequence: CASSVTAFYSNQPQHF. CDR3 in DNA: TGTGCCAGCAGTGTGACAGCCTTCTATAGCAATCAGCCCCAGCATTTT. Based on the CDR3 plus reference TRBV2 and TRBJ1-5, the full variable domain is EPEVTQTPSHQVTQMGQEVILRCVPISNHLYFYWYRQILGQKVEFLVSFYNNEISEKSEIFDDQFSVERPDGSNFTLKIRSTKLEDSAMYFCASSVTAFYSNQPQHFGDGTRLSIL.

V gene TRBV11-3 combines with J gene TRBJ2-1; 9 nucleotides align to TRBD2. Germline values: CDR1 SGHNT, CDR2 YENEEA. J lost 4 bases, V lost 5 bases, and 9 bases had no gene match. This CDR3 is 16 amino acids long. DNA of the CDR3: TGTGCCAGCAGCCCCTGGGCGGGGGGGATATACAATGAGCAGTTCTTC. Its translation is CASSPWAGGIYNEQFF.

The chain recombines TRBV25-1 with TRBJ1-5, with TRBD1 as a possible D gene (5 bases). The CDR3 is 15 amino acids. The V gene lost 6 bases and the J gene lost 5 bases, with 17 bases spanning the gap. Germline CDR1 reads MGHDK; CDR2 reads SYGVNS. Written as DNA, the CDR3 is TGTGCCAGCAGCCCAACCGGGACGGGAGATCAGCCCCAGCATTTT. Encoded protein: CASSPTGTGDQPQHF.

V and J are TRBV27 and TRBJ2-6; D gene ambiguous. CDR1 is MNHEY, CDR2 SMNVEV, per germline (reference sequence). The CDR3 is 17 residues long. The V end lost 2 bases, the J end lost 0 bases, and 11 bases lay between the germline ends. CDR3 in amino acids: CASSLGGSSSGANVLTF. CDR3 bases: TGTGCCAGCAGTTTAGGCGGCTCCTCCTCTGGGGCCAACGTCCTGACTTTC.

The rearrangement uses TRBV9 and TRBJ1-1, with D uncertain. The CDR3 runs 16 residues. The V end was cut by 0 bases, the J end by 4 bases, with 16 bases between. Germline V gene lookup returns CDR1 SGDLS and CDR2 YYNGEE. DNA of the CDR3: TGTGCCAGCAGCGTAGCCCATGTTGGGTCGGGCACTGAAGCTTTCTTT. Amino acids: CASSVAHVGSGTEAFF. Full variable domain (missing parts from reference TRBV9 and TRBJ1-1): DSGVTQTPKHLITATGQRVTLRCSPRSGDLSVYWYQQSLDQGLQFLIQYYNGEERAKGNILERFSAQQFPDLHSELNLSSLELGDSALYFCASSVAHVGSGTEAFFGQGTRLTVV.

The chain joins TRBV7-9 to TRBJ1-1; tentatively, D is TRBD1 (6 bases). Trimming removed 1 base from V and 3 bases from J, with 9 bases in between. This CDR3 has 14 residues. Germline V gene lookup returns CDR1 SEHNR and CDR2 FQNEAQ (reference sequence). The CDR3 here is CASSLEGGDTEAFF. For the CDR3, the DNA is TGTGCCAGCAGCTTAGAAGGGGGAGACACTGAAGCTTTCTTT.

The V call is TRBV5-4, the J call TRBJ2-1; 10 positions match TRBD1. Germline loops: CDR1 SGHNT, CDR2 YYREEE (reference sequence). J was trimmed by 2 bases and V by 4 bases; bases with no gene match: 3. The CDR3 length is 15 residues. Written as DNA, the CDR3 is TGTGCCAGCAGCATAGACAGGGGGCCCTACAATGAGCAGTTCTTC. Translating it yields CASSIDRGPYNEQFF.

The CDR3 sequence is CASSLSGDRVYGYTF. As DNA, the CDR3 is TGTGCCAGCAGCTTGTCAGGGGATCGAGTCTATGGCTACACCTTC. The chain couples TRBV5-4 to TRBJ1-2, with D perhaps matching TRBD1 (6 bases). In germline, CDR1 is SGHNT, CDR2 YYREEE (reference sequence). This CDR3 has 15 residues. V was shortened by 1 base and J by 4 bases, with 14 bases between the two germline ends.

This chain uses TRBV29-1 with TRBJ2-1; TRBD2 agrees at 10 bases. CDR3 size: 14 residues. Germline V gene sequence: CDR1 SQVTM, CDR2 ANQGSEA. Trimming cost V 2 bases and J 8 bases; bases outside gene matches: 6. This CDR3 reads CSVERLAGVYEQFF. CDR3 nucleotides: TGCAGCGTTGAAAGGCTAGCGGGAGTCTATGAGCAGTTCTTC.

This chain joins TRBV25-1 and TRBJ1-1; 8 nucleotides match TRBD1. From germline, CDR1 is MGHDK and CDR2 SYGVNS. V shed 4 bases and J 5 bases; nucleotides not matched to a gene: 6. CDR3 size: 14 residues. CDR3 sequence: CASSVQGGNTEAFF. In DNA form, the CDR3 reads TGTGCCAGCAGTGTACAGGGGGGAAATACTGAAGCTTTCTTT. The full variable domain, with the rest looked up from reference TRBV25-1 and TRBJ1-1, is EADIYQTPRYLVIGTGKKITLECSQTMGHDKMYWYQQDPGMELHLIHYSYGVNSTEKGDLSSESTVSRIRTEHFPLTLESARPSHTSQYLCASSVQGGNTEAFFGQGTRLTVV.

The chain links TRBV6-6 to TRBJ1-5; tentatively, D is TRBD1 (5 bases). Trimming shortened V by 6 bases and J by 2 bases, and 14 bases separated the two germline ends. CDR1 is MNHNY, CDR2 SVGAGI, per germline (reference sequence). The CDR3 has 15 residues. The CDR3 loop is CASRTLQVGNQPQHF. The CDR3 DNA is TGTGCCAGCAGGACTTTACAGGTCGGCAATCAGCCCCAGCATTTT.

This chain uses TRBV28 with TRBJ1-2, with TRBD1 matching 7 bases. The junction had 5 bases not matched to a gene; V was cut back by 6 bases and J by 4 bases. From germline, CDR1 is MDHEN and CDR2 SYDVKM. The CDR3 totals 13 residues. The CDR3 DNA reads TGTGCCAGCAGCGCCGACAGGGTCTATGGCTACACCTTC. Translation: CASSADRVYGYTF.

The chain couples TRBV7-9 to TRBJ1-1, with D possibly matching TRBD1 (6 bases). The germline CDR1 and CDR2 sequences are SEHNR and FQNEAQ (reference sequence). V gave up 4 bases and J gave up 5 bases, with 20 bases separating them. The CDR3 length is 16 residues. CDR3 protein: CASSSRGWGPGTEAFF. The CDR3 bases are TGTGCCAGCAGCTCTAGGGGGTGGGGCCCCGGGACTGAAGCTTTCTTT.

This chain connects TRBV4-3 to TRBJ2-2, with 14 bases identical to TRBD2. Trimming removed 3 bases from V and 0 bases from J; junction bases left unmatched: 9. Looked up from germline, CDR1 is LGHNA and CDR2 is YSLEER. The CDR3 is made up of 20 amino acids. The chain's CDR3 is CASSQIPGLAGVSNTGELFF. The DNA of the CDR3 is TGCGCCAGCAGCCAGATACCGGGACTAGCGGGGGTTTCGAACACCGGGGAGCTGTTTTTT.

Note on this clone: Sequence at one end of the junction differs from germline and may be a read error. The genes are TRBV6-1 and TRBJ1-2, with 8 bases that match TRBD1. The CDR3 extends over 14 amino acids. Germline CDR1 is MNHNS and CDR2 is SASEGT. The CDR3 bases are TGTGCCAGCAGTGAAGCGATACAGGACAGGGAGGTTCCCTTC. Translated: CASSEAIQDREVPF.

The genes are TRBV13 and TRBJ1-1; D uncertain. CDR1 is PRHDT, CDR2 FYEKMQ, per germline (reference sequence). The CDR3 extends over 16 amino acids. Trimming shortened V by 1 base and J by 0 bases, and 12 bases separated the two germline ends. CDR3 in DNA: TGTGCCAGCAGCTTAGCTTTTATTTCTTTGAACACTGAAGCTTTCTTT. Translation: CASSLAFISLNTEAFF. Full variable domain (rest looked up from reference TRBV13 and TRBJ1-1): AAGVIQSPRHLIKEKRETATLKCYPIPRHDTVYWYQQGPGQDPQFLISFYEKMQSDKGSIPDRFSAQQFSDYHSELNMSSLELGDSALYFCASSLAFISLNTEAFFGQGTRLTVV.

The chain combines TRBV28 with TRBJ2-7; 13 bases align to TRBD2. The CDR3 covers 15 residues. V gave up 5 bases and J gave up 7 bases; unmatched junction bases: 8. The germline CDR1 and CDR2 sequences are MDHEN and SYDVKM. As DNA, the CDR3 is TGTGCCAGCAGTAAACCCGGGACTAGCGGGACGGAGCAGTACTTC. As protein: CASSKPGTSGTEQYF.